One and the same sample provided the 29 T cell receptor beta chains below, sequenced in a study of spatial heterogeneity in lung cancer. Study-wide results and limits: For expanded intratumoral alpha and beta TCRs, counts tracked tumor mutation counts.

Time point here: sample taken at primary tumor resection. These TCRs are of unknown antigen specificity. TCRdb reanalysed the 5' RACE reads using MiXCR and keeps one entry per CDR3 protein. Of nearly 25,000 distinct CDR3 sequences in the sample, just under 9% were seen once. The material sequenced was lung tumor tissue, taken at surgery. Receptors originate from a male donor with early-stage non-small cell lung cancer.

The chain uses TRBV7-1 and TRBJ1-4, with TRBD1 as a possible D gene (5 bases). TRBV7-1 is classed as an ORF, of uncertain function. V shed 3 bases and J shed 7 bases, with 15 bases lying between them. This CDR3 is built from 15 residues. CDR3 coding DNA: TGTGCCAGCAGCTCTTACCTCGGGGGGGGTGAAAAACTGTTTTTT. This codes for CASSSYLGGGEKLFF.

This clonotype showed up many times. The chain links TRBV28 to TRBJ2-3, with TRBD1 matching over 8 bases. CDR3 size: 15 residues. J lost 3 bases, V lost 1 base, and 3 bases had no gene match. Germline-derived CDR1 and CDR2 are MDHEN and SYDVKM. As DNA, the CDR3 is TGTGCCAGCAGTTTATTCAGGGGGCAGACAGATACGCAGTATTTT. Translated: CASSLFRGQTDTQYF.

The chain uses TRBV11-3 and TRBJ2-7; perhaps TRBD1 as D (6 bases). Germline CDR1 SGHNT, CDR2 YENEEA. Trimming cost V 1 base and J 3 bases, with 13 bases left between them. The CDR3 consists of 15 residues. The CDR3 loop reads CASSLGGDTVYEQYF. The CDR3 coding sequence is TGTGCCAGCAGCTTAGGAGGGGACACAGTCTACGAGCAGTACTTC.

Worth noting for this clonotype: Possible read error: a much larger clone is one base away. The V gene is TRBV29-1, the J gene TRBJ2-5; no clear D. The germline gives CDR1 SQVTM, CDR2 ANQGSEA. Trimming cost V 3 bases and J 5 bases, with 10 bases left between them. The CDR3 has 12 residues. CDR3 in amino acids: CSVDDLGETQYF. The CDR3 bases are TGCAGCGTTGATGACCTAGGGGAGACCCAGTACTTC.

This clonotype was found a few times. This chain joins TRBV7-9 and TRBJ1-5; D not resolved. CDR3 length: 12 amino acids. The V gene lost 4 bases and the J gene lost 9 bases, with 10 bases spanning the gap. Germline assignment: CDR1 SEHNR and CDR2 FQNEAQ (reference sequence). As DNA, the CDR3 is TGTGCCAGCAGCTCGCAGGACGGGCCCCAGCATTTT. It specifies CASSSQDGPQHF.

This clonotype has at least ten counts. The chain is built from TRBV28 and TRBJ1-1, with TRBD1 as a possible D gene (5 bases). The CDR3 contains 14 residues. Between the trimmed V and J ends, which lost 2 bases and 3 bases, there was a span of 10 bases. The germline CDR1 and CDR2 sequences are MDHEN and SYDVKM. The CDR3, as DNA: TGTGCCAGCAGTTTAGGGGGTCGGGACACTGAAGCTTTCTTT. This translates into CASSLGGRDTEAFF.

V and J are TRBV28 and TRBJ2-7, with D perhaps matching TRBD2 (7 bases). In germline, CDR1 is MDHEN, CDR2 SYDVKM. The V end was cut by 3 bases, the J end by 0 bases, with 9 bases between. CDR3 size: 14 residues. The CDR3 spells CASSLGGGSYEQYF. CDR3 coding DNA: TGTGCCAGCAGTTTGGGAGGGGGCTCCTACGAGCAGTACTTC.

This clonotype was recorded a few times. The J gene is TRBJ2-7, the V gene TRBV27; D unclear. The CDR3 is made up of 14 amino acids. The V gene lost 3 bases and the J gene lost 1 base, with 10 bases spanning the gap. Per the germline V gene, CDR1 is MNHEY and CDR2 is SMNVEV (reference sequence). CDR3 protein: CASSLSQASYEQYF. The CDR3 region has the DNA TGTGCCAGCAGTTTGTCGCAGGCTTCCTACGAGCAGTACTTC.

This clonotype has at least ten counts. The chain combines TRBV4-1 with TRBJ2-3, with 8 bases lining up with TRBD2. The CDR3 totals 18 residues. After removal of 0 bases from V and 7 bases from J, the junction contained 15 bases not matched to a gene. Germline V CDR1 and CDR2: MGHRA, YSYEKL. The CDR3 loop reads CASSQESRGGGTLYTQYF. CDR3 coding DNA: TGCGCCAGCAGCCAAGAGTCTCGGGGCGGGGGGACCCTGTATACGCAGTATTTT.

This clonotype has just a few counts. The V and J genes are TRBV6-5 and TRBJ1-6; tentative D call: TRBD1 (6 bases). Germline V gene sequence: CDR1 MNHEY, CDR2 SVGAGI. This CDR3 has 16 residues. V lost 7 bases, J lost 8 bases, and 21 bases lay in between. The DNA for the CDR3 is TGTGCCAGCACCAAAACGACAGGCGGAAATCATTCACCCCTCCACTTT. It codes for CASTKTTGGNHSPLHF.

In its sample, this clonotype ranks as medium-sized (0.01 to 0.1%). V and J are TRBV27 and TRBJ1-6; the D is unclear. The CDR3 sequence is 18 residues long. Germline V gene data show CDR1 as MNHEY and CDR2 as SMNVEV (reference sequence). With 6 bases removed from V and 0 bases from J, the gap between germline ends came to 18 bases. The CDR3: CASSGLRGGSSYNSPLHF. CDR3 DNA sequence: TGTGCCAGCAGCGGCCTTAGAGGCGGAAGCTCCTATAATTCACCCCTCCACTTT.

The table lists this clonotype with many counts. The rearrangement uses TRBV29-1 and TRBJ2-2; the D gene is possibly TRBD2 (5 bases). Germline CDR1 reads SQVTM; CDR2 reads ANQGSEA. The V gene lost 3 bases and the J gene lost 4 bases, with 12 bases spanning the gap. This CDR3 comprises 14 residues. The CDR3 DNA reads as TGCAGCGTTGAGGAGGACCAGATCACCGGGGAGCTGTTTTTT. Translated: CSVEEDQITGELFF.

This clonotype was detected many times. The V gene is TRBV12-5, the J gene TRBJ2-1; no firm D call. Per the germline V gene, CDR1 is LGHNT and CDR2 is FRNRAP. This CDR3 spans 11 amino acids. With 4 bases removed from V and 10 bases from J, the gap between germline ends came to 8 bases. The CDR3 region is CASGSQVEQFF. CDR3 in DNA: TGTGCTAGTGGTTCCCAGGTCGAGCAGTTCTTC.

This clonotype was recorded many times. Here the CDR3 reads CASSQVGDRYGYTF. The CDR3 nucleotides read TGCGCCAGCAGCCAAGTTGGGGACCGGTATGGCTACACCTTC. The rearrangement links TRBV5-1 to TRBJ1-2; tentative D call: TRBD1 (5 bases). V was trimmed by 4 bases and J by 5 bases, leaving 15 bases between them. The germline V gene encodes CDR1 SGHRS and CDR2 YFSETQ. The CDR3 runs 14 residues.

This clonotype showed up many times. The V gene is TRBV10-3, the J gene TRBJ1-5, with unresolved D. The CDR3 loop spans 12 amino acids. Germline values: CDR1 ENHRY, CDR2 SYGVKD. The V gene lost 3 bases and the J gene lost 2 bases, with 2 bases spanning the gap. The DNA for the CDR3 is TGTGCCATCAGTGACGGCAATCAGCCCCAGCATTTT. It specifies CAISDGNQPQHF.

The chain links TRBV5-1 to TRBJ2-3; 7 bases line up with TRBD1. V lost 2 bases, J lost 2 bases, and 11 bases stayed unmatched. This CDR3 has 17 amino acids. Germline V gene sequence: CDR1 SGHRS, CDR2 YFSETQ. The CDR3 nucleotides read TGCGCCAGCAGCTTCCCCCCGACAGGGACCACCACAGATACGCAGTATTTT. Translating gives CASSFPPTGTTTDTQYF.

This clonotype was seen repeatedly, ten times or more. The genes are TRBV5-4 and TRBJ2-2, with D possibly matching TRBD2 (5 bases). CDR1 and CDR2 (germline): SGHNT, YYREEE (reference sequence). The CDR3 length is 13 residues. V was shortened by 4 bases and J by 10 bases, with 14 bases between the two germline ends. CDR3 nucleotides: TGTGCCAGCAGCCTAAAGGGAGAGGAGGAGCTGTTTTTT. Encoded protein: CASSLKGEEELFF.

At least ten counts were recorded for this clonotype. The chain combines TRBV20-1 with TRBJ1-5; tentatively, D is TRBD1 (5 bases). CDR3 length equals 17 residues. Germline CDR1 DFQATT, CDR2 SNEGSKA (reference sequence). V was trimmed by 6 bases and J by 0 bases, leaving 21 bases between them. CDR3 coding DNA: TGCAGTGCCCTCCGGGGGGTGGCCGATTATAGCAATCAGCCCCAGCATTTT. This gives the protein CSALRGVADYSNQPQHF.

This clonotype was observed many times. The rearrangement joins TRBV7-6 to TRBJ2-7; D remains unclear. CDR1 and CDR2 (germline): SGHVS, FNYEAQ. CDR3 length: 18 residues. V was shortened by 2 bases and J by 0 bases, with 20 bases between the two germline ends. CDR3 in amino acids: CASSLIQPSSTYSYEQYF. The CDR3 region has the DNA TGTGCCAGCAGCTTAATCCAACCATCAAGCACCTACTCCTACGAGCAGTACTTC.

This clonotype has just a few counts. V is TRBV20-1 and J is TRBJ2-2; D assignment may be TRBD1 or TRBD2 (5 bases each). Per germline, CDR1 DFQATT and CDR2 SNEGSKA (reference sequence). The CDR3 extends over 14 amino acids. V shed 7 bases and J shed 7 bases, with 19 bases lying between them. The CDR3 sequence: CSVPTPRGVGELFF. For the CDR3, the DNA is TGCAGTGTTCCGACCCCCCGAGGGGTCGGGGAGCTGTTTTTT.

A few counts support this clonotype. The chain uses TRBV2 and TRBJ2-1; D perhaps matches TRBD2 (6 bases). Germline V CDR1 and CDR2: SNHLY, FYNNEI. Trimming cost V 8 bases and J 2 bases, with 19 bases left between them. This CDR3 spans 16 amino acids. CDR3 in DNA: TGTGCCAGCGTCGATTCCGGGACTCCAACCTACAATGAGCAGTTCTTC. This gives the protein CASVDSGTPTYNEQFF. The full variable domain, completed using reference TRBV2 and TRBJ2-1, is EPEVTQTPSHQVTQMGQEVILRCVPISNHLYFYWYRQILGQKVEFLVSFYNNEISEKSEIFDDQFSVERPDGSNFTLKIRSTKLEDSAMYFCASVDSGTPTYNEQFFGPGTRLTVL.

This clonotype was observed at least ten times. The chain employs TRBV29-1 and TRBJ2-5; 8 bases map to TRBD1. This CDR3 comprises 12 residues. Germline-derived CDR1 and CDR2 are SQVTM and ANQGSEA. V shed 4 bases, J shed 10 bases, and the junction held 8 bases outside the gene matches. This CDR3 reads CSVGRVQGDQYF. The CDR3 nucleotides read TGCAGCGTTGGTAGGGTACAGGGGGACCAGTACTTC.

This clonotype was recorded many times. The chain has TRBV18 and TRBJ2-1, with 7 nucleotides matching TRBD2. This CDR3 is built from 16 residues. Losses at the gene ends were 3 bases for V and 3 bases for J; bases not matched to a gene: 8. The germline V gene encodes CDR1 KGHSH and CDR2 LQKENI. CDR3 sequence (DNA): TGTGCCAGCTCACCTACTAGCGCATCCATCTACAATGAGCAGTTCTTC. As protein: CASSPTSASIYNEQFF.

This chain links TRBV27 with TRBJ2-7; 8 bases agree with TRBD2. This CDR3 is built from 14 residues. CDR1 and CDR2 from the germline V gene are MNHEY and SMNVEV (reference sequence). With V trimmed by 10 bases and J by 3 bases, 11 bases remained unmatched. The CDR3 reads CATQGLAGGYEQYF. For the CDR3, the DNA is TGTGCCACGCAGGGGCTCGCGGGAGGCTACGAGCAGTACTTC.

This clonotype was detected a few times. The genes are TRBV25-1 and TRBJ2-7; 8 positions match TRBD2. The CDR3 extends over 16 amino acids. CDR1 and CDR2 (germline): MGHDK, SYGVNS. Losses at the gene ends were 3 bases for V and 0 bases for J; bases not matched to a gene: 7. The CDR3 region is CASSEMCGRPSYEQYF. The CDR3 DNA reads TGTGCCAGCAGTGAGATGTGCGGGAGGCCCTCCTACGAGCAGTACTTC.

The CDR3 coding sequence is TGCGCCAGCCGCGAGGGACAGGCCACTAACTATGGCTACACCTTC. It specifies CASREGQATNYGYTF. The chain joins TRBV5-1 to TRBJ1-2; 8 bases map to TRBD1. The ends lost 7 bases at V and 0 bases at J; junction bases unmatched: 8. CDR1 and CDR2 from the germline V gene are SGHRS and YFSETQ. The CDR3 spans 15 residues.

This clonotype was counted at least ten times. This chain connects TRBV6-5 to TRBJ2-2, with a weak D call TRBD1 (6 bases). V lost 7 bases, J lost 2 bases, and 17 bases lay in between. The CDR3 spans 16 residues. The germline V gene encodes CDR1 MNHEY and CDR2 SVGAGI. CDR3 coding DNA: TGTGCCAGCACGTACTTGGGGACAATTAACACCGGGGAGCTGTTTTTT. Encoded protein: CASTYLGTINTGELFF.

This clonotype was detected only a few times. V and J are TRBV28 and TRBJ2-3, with D possibly matching TRBD2 (6 bases). Germline CDR1 is MDHEN and CDR2 is SYDVKM. Trimming stripped 6 bases from V and 1 base from J, with 17 bases between. This CDR3 region has 16 residues. In nucleotides, the CDR3 is TGTGCCAGCAGCACTCCCCAGGGCGGGGGCACAGATACGCAGTATTTT. Translation gives CASSTPQGGGTDTQYF.

This clonotype was found many times. The rearrangement uses TRBV10-3 and TRBJ2-5; 7 bases are a match to TRBD2. CDR3 length: 15 amino acids. V lost 1 base to trimming and J lost 4 bases; unmatched junction nucleotides: 6. The V gene's germline CDR1 is ENHRY and CDR2 SYGVKD. DNA for the CDR3: TGTGCCATCAGTGAGTTGGTGGCGGGAGCAGAGACCCAGTACTTC. Its protein product is CAISELVAGAETQYF.